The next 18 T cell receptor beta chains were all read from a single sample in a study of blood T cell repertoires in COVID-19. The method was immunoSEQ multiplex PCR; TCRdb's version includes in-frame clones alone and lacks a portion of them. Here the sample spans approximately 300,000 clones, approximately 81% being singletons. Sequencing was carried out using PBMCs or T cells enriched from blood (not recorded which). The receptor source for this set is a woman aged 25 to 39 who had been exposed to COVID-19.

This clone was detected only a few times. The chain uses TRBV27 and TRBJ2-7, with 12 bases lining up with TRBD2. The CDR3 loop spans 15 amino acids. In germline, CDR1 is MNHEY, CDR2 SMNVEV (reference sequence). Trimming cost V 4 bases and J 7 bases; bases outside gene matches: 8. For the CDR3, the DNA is TGTGCCAGCAGTTCCCCCCTAGCGGGGGGGAATGAGCAGTACTTC. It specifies CASSSPLAGGNEQYF.

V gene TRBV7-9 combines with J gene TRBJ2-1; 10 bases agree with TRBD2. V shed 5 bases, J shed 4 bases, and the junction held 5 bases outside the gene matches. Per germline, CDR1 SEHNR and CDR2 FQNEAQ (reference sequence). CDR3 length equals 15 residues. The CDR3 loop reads CASSQGLAPYNEQFF. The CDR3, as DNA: TGTGCCAGCAGCCAGGGACTAGCGCCTTACAATGAGCAGTTCTTC.

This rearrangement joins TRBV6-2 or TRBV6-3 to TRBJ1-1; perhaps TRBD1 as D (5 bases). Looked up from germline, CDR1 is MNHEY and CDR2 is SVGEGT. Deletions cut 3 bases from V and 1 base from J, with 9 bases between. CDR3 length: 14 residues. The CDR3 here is CASSYVTANTEAFF. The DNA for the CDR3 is TGTGCCAGCAGTTATGTGACAGCGAACACTGAAGCTTTCTTT.

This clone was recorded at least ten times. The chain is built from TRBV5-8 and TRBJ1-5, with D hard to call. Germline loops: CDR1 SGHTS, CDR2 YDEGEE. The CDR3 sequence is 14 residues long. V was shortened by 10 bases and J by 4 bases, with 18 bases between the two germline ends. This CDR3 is CAGSSRIGNQPQHF. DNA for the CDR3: TGTGCCGGTAGTTCCAGGATAGGTAATCAGCCCCAGCATTTT.

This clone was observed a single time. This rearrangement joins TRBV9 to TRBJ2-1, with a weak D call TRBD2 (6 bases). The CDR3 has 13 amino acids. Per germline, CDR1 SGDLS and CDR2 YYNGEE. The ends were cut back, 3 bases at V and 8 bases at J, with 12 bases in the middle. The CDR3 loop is CASSASGEDEQFF. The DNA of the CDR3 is TGTGCCAGCAGCGCCTCGGGGGAAGATGAGCAGTTCTTC. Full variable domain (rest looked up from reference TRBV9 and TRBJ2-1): DSGVTQTPKHLITATGQRVTLRCSPRSGDLSVYWYQQSLDQGLQFLIQYYNGEERAKGNILERFSAQQFPDLHSELNLSSLELGDSALYFCASSASGEDEQFFGPGTRLTVL.

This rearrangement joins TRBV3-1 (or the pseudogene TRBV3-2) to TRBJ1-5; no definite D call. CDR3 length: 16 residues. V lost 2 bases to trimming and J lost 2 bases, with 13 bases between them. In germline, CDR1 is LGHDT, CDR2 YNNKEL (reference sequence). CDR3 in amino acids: CASSQNSPRGNQPQHF. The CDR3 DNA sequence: TGTGCCAGCAGCCAAAACTCCCCACGCGGCAATCAGCCCCAGCATTTT.

CDR3 DNA sequence: TGTGCCAGCAGTTCGGGACAGGGCCCCACCGAAGCTTTCTTT. This gives the protein CASSSGQGPTEAFF. The chain couples TRBV28 to TRBJ1-1; 9 nucleotides match TRBD1. The length of the CDR3 is 14 residues. V was clipped by 4 bases and J by 8 bases; unmatched bases: 8. Germline lookup yields CDR1 MDHEN and CDR2 SYDVKM.

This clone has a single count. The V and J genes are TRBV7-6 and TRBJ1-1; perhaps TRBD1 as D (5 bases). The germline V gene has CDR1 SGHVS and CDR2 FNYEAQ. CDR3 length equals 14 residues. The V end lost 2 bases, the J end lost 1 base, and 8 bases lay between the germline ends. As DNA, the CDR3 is TGTGCCAGCAGCTTACAGGGTACGAACACTGAAGCTTTCTTT. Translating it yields CASSLQGTNTEAFF.

The CDR3 DNA is TGTGCCAGGCCCACTCGGCGGGGGTTGAACACTGAAGCTTTCTTT. Residues: CARPTRRGLNTEAFF. The V gene is TRBV19, the J gene TRBJ1-1; maybe TRBD1 (5 bases). CDR3 length equals 15 residues. In germline, CDR1 is LNHDA, CDR2 SQIVND (reference sequence). Trimming removed 9 bases from V and 0 bases from J, with 17 bases in between.

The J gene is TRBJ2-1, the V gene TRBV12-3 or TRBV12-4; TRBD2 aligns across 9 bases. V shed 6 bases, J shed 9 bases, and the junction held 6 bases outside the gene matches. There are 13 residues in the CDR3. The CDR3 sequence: CASRASGNGEQFF. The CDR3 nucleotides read TGTGCCAGCAGGGCTAGCGGGAATGGTGAGCAGTTCTTC.

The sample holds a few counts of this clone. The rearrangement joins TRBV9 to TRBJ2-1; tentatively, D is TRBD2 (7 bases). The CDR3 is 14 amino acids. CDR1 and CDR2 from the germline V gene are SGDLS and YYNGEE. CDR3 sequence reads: CARGPGAEYNEQFF. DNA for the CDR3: TGTGCGCGGGGGCCGGGAGCCGAGTACAATGAGCAGTTCTTC.

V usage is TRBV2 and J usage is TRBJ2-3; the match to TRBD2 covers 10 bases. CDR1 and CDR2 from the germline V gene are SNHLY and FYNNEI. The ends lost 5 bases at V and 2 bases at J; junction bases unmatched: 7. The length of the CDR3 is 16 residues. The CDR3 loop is CASSPIAGGSTDTQYF. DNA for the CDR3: TGTGCCAGCAGTCCCATAGCGGGAGGTTCCACAGATACGCAGTATTTT.

The CDR3 sequence: CASSVGGSSGNTIYF. The CDR3 DNA follows: TGTGCCAGCAGCGTCGGGGGGAGCTCTGGAAACACCATATATTTT. The chain couples TRBV9 to TRBJ1-3, with D perhaps TRBD1 (5 bases). The CDR3 runs 15 residues. The V gene's germline CDR1 is SGDLS and CDR2 YYNGEE. The V and J ends lost 2 bases and 0 bases respectively, with 9 bases between them.

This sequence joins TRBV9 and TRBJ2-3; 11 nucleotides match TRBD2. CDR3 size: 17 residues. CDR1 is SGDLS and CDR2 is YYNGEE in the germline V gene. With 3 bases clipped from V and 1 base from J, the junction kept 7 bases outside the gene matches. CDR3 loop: CASSAQASGGRTDTQYF. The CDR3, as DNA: TGTGCCAGCAGCGCTCAAGCTAGCGGGGGGCGCACAGATACGCAGTATTTT.

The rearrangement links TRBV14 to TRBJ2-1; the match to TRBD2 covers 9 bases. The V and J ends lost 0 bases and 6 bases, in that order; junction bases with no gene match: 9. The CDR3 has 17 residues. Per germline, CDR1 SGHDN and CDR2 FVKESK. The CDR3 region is CASSQEPWLAGSNEQFF. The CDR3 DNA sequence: TGTGCCAGCAGCCAAGAGCCGTGGCTAGCGGGAAGCAATGAGCAGTTCTTC. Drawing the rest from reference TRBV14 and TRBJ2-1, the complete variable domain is EAGVTQFPSHSVIEKGQTVTLRCDPISGHDNLYWYRRVMGKEIKFLLHFVKESKQDESGMPNNRFLAERTGGTYSTLKVQPAELEDSGVYFCASSQEPWLAGSNEQFFGPGTRLTVL.

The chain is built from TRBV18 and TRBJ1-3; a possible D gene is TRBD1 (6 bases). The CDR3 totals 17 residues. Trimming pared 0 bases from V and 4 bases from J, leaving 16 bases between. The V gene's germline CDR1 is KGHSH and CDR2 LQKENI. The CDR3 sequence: CASSPPGSRGSGNTIYF. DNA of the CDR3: TGTGCCAGCTCACCACCCGGTAGCAGGGGCTCCGGAAACACCATATATTTT. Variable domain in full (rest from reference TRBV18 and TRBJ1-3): NAGVMQNPRHLVRRRGQEARLRCSPMKGHSHVYWYRQLPEEGLKFMVYLQKENIIDESGMPKERFSAEFPKEGPSILRIQQVVRGDSAAYFCASSPPGSRGSGNTIYFGEGSWLTVV.

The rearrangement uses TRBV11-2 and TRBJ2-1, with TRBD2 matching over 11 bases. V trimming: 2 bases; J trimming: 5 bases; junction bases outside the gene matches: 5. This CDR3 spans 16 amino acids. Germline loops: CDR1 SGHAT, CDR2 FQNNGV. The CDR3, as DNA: TGTGCCAGCAGCTTATCTAGCGGGGGGCGTGACAATGAGCAGTTCTTC. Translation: CASSLSSGGRDNEQFF.

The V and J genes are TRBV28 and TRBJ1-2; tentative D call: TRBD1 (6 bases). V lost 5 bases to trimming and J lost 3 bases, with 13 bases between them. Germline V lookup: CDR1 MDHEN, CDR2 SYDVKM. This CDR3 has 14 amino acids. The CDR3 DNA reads TGTGCCAGCAGTCCGTATACAGGGTACTATGGCTACACCTTC. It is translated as CASSPYTGYYGYTF.